One sample yielded the 9 T cell receptor beta chains listed below, sequenced in a study of shared clonotypes between healthy human individuals. Data came from immunoSEQ multiplex PCR; TCRdb stores just in-frame clones and leaves some out. Of approximately 2,000,000 clones in the sample, roughly 90% are singletons; the top ten hold 0.3% to 0.4%. Material for sequencing was naive CD4+ T cells from PBMCs. The subset is: CD45RA+ positively selected. The origin of the receptors is a man aged 18-30 years in good health. Some clones in this sample may be carry-over from other donors' samples.

The rearrangement uses TRBV18 and TRBJ2-7, with D unclear. Germline CDR1 and CDR2: KGHSH and LQKENI. This CDR3 is built from 16 residues. V lost 6 bases and J lost 2, with 20 bases in between. CDR3 in amino acids: CASSPRVTRATYEQYF. CDR3 nucleotides: TGTGCCAGCTCTCCTAGAGTCACCCGGGCCACCTACGAGCAGTACTTC.

This clone has only one observation. The chain links TRBV14 to TRBJ1-1, with TRBD1 identical over 7 bases. V shed 4 bases, J shed 4 bases, and the junction held 3 bases outside the gene matches. In germline, CDR1 is SGHDN, CDR2 FVKESK. The CDR3 runs to 13 residues. The CDR3 reads CASSPQGGTEAFF. The DNA of the CDR3 is TGTGCCAGCAGCCCCCAGGGGGGCACTGAAGCTTTCTTT.

Concerning this clone: At the DNA level, this CDR3 is encoded by other sequences in the same sample as well. This rearrangement joins TRBV28 to TRBJ1-4, with a weak D call TRBD1 (6 bases). CDR1 is MDHEN and CDR2 is SYDVKM in the germline V gene. The germline V and J ends were trimmed by 2 bases and 2 bases, with 9 bases remaining between them. The CDR3 consists of 15 residues. The CDR3 sequence: CASSLGGATNEKLFF. The CDR3 nucleotides are TGTGCCAGCAGTTTAGGGGGGGCGACTAATGAAAAACTGTTTTTT. Looking up the rest from reference TRBV28 and TRBJ1-4 gives the full variable domain: DVKVTQSSRYLVKRTGEKVFLECVQDMDHENMFWYRQDPGLGLRLIYFSYDVKMKEKGDIPEGYSVSREKKERFSLILESASTNQTSMYLCASSLGGATNEKLFFGSGTQLSVL.

Details on this clone: Other DNA sequences of this sample code for an identical CDR3. This chain links TRBV18 with TRBJ1-5, with 9 nucleotides matching TRBD1. Germline V gives CDR1 KGHSH, CDR2 LQKENI. The junction had 4 bases not matched to a gene; V was cut back by 3 bases and J by 4 bases. This CDR3 comprises 15 residues. In DNA form, the CDR3 reads TGTGCCAGCTCACCGGGACAGGGATCAAATCAGCCCCAGCATTTT. It specifies CASSPGQGSNQPQHF.

This clone was seen a few times. This sample also contains other DNA sequences that code for the same CDR3. The V and J genes are TRBV30 and TRBJ1-5, with TRBD1 as a possible D gene (5 bases). The CDR3 is 13 residues long. V was clipped by 1 base and J by 4 bases, with 8 bases between them. Germline CDR1 reads GTSNPN; CDR2 reads SVGIG (reference sequence). The CDR3 coding sequence is TGTGCCTGGAGTGCCGACAGAAATCAGCCCCAGCATTTT. Translation: CAWSADRNQPQHF.

The genes are TRBV6-1 and TRBJ1-3, with D perhaps matching TRBD1 (6 bases). CDR3 length equals 14 residues. V was clipped by 0 bases and J by 7 bases, with 10 bases between them. Germline CDR1 MNHNS, CDR2 SASEGT. The CDR3 DNA sequence: TGTGCCAGCAGTGAAGCAGGGACAAGGAACACCATATATTTT. Its translation: CASSEAGTRNTIYF.

The gene calls are TRBV5-1 and TRBJ2-3; 7 bases are a match to TRBD1. The CDR3 totals 14 residues. Germline V lookup: CDR1 SGHRS, CDR2 YFSETQ. V was pared by 4 bases and J by 5 bases, with 7 bases of the junction left unmatched. Here the CDR3 reads CASSEGQRLDTQYF. The DNA of the CDR3 is TGCGCCAGCAGCGAGGGACAGCGGTTAGATACGCAGTATTTT.

V and J are TRBV25-1 and TRBJ1-6; 7 bases align to TRBD1. The CDR3 is 18 amino acids. From germline, CDR1 is MGHDK and CDR2 SYGVNS. Trimming removed 3 bases from V and 4 bases from J; junction bases left unmatched: 12. The CDR3 region is CASSDEGARSLYNSPLHF. The CDR3 DNA follows: TGTGCCAGCAGTGATGAGGGGGCGCGAAGCCTGTATAATTCACCCCTCCACTTT. The full variable domain, with the rest looked up from reference TRBV25-1 and TRBJ1-6, is EADIYQTPRYLVIGTGKKITLECSQTMGHDKMYWYQQDPGMELHLIHYSYGVNSTEKGDLSSESTVSRIRTEHFPLTLESARPSHTSQYLCASSDEGARSLYNSPLHFGNGTRLTVT.

The chain joins TRBV5-1 to TRBJ2-2; the match to TRBD2 covers 7 bases. From germline, CDR1 is SGHRS and CDR2 YFSETQ. The CDR3 runs 19 residues. V shed 0 bases, J shed 3 bases, and the junction held 14 bases outside the gene matches. The CDR3 DNA reads as TGCGCCAGCAGCTTGGCCAATGTAGAGCGGGGTAAGGACACCGGGGAGCTGTTTTTT. This translates into CASSLANVERGKDTGELFF.